The present TCR beta chain was sequenced within a study of cytomegalovirus exposure and HLA in healthy donors. A remark on this clone: Its matching antigen is unknown.

Clones were sequenced by immunoSEQ multiplex PCR, and TCRdb holds only the in-frame ones, with some missing. This sample has some 350,000 clones, with about nine tenths found just once. The study, taken as a whole, reports: Most TCRs appeared rarely, but some public TCRs recurred in many donors.

Germline lookup yields CDR1 MDHEN and CDR2 SYDVKM. Trimming pared 4 bases from V and 1 base from J, leaving 10 bases between. The CDR3 is 14 residues long. This receptor was taken from a woman aged 25 to 39 in good health and CMV-seropositive. Sequenced input: PBMCs. The chain recombines TRBV28 with TRBJ1-1; unclear D gene. The CDR3 protein is CASSYGWANTEAFF. For the CDR3, the DNA is TGTGCCAGCAGTTATGGGTGGGCGAACACTGAAGCTTTCTTT.